These 19 T cell receptor beta chains came from one sample sequenced in a study of blood T cell repertoires in COVID-19. TCRdb keeps only in-frame clones here, not all; method: immunoSEQ multiplex PCR. The repertoire holds 55,000 or so clones, with more than 70% as singletons. Sequences were obtained from peripheral blood. All receptors come from a man in his sixties with active or convalescent COVID-19.

This chain joins TRBV5-1 and TRBJ2-2, with TRBD2 matching over 12 bases. V shed 4 bases, J shed 7 bases, and the junction held 5 bases outside the gene matches. The CDR3 spans 15 residues. Per the germline V gene, CDR1 is SGHRS and CDR2 is YFSETQ. CDR3 sequence (DNA): TGCGCCAGCAGCACACTAGCGGGAGGCGTCGGGGAGCTGTTTTTT. Encoded protein: CASSTLAGGVGELFF.

V is TRBV30 and J is TRBJ1-1; D is undetermined. Trimming pared 2 bases from V and 1 base from J, leaving 14 bases between. The CDR3 consists of 15 residues. Germline values: CDR1 GTSNPN, CDR2 SVGIG (reference sequence). CDR3: CAWSPLRVGNTEAFF. CDR3 DNA: TGTGCCTGGAGTCCCCTTCGAGTTGGGAACACTGAAGCTTTCTTT.

The chain recombines TRBV2 with TRBJ1-2; the D is unclear. Germline V gives CDR1 SNHLY, CDR2 FYNNEI. This CDR3 comprises 17 residues. Trimming removed 6 bases at V and 1 base at J, with 21 bases between. CDR3 protein: CASSDSSAAGLNYGYTF. The CDR3 region has the DNA TGTGCCAGCAGCGATAGTTCGGCAGCGGGTCTTAACTATGGCTACACCTTC.

This chain uses TRBV7-9 with TRBJ1-1, with 7 positions matching TRBD1. CDR3 length equals 15 residues. V shed 4 bases and J 5 bases; nucleotides not matched to a gene: 10. Germline-derived CDR1 and CDR2 are SEHNR and FQNEAQ (reference sequence). The CDR3 protein is CASSSKDRSGTEAFF. The DNA of the CDR3 is TGTGCCAGCAGCTCGAAGGACAGGTCGGGGACTGAAGCTTTCTTT.

This chain links TRBV6-2 or TRBV6-3 with TRBJ1-1; a possible D gene is TRBD1 (6 bases). The CDR3 is 14 residues long. The germline V and J ends were trimmed by 5 bases and 5 bases, with 15 bases remaining between them. Per the germline V gene, CDR1 is MNHEY and CDR2 is SVGEGT. CDR3 loop: CASSPQGSRTEAFF. CDR3 nucleotide sequence: TGTGCCAGCAGTCCACAGGGTTCGAGGACTGAAGCTTTCTTT.

This clone was detected only a few times. The chain links TRBV10-2 to TRBJ2-1; TRBD2 agrees at 12 bases. The trim removed 7 bases at V and 3 bases at J, leaving 1 base unmatched. This CDR3 comprises 14 residues. Germline lookup yields CDR1 WSHSY and CDR2 SAAADI. The CDR3 nucleotides read TGCGCCAGCAAGGGACTAGCGGGCTACAATGAGCAGTTCTTC. It yields the protein CASKGLAGYNEQFF.

The chain joins TRBV15 to TRBJ1-3, with D tentatively TRBD1 (6 bases). With 5 bases removed from V and 4 bases from J, the gap between germline ends came to 21 bases. Germline loops: CDR1 LNHNV, CDR2 YYDKDF (reference sequence). This CDR3 contains 17 residues. The CDR3 bases are TGTGCCACCAGCCCTCCAGGGGCTACTCTTCCGGGAAACACCATATATTTT. Protein: CATSPPGATLPGNTIYF.

This chain connects TRBV4-1 to TRBJ1-4, with TRBD1 as a possible D gene (5 bases). In germline, CDR1 is MGHRA, CDR2 YSYEKL. The CDR3 spans 15 residues. Trimming removed 6 bases at V and 4 bases at J, with 15 bases between. The CDR3 DNA sequence: TGCGCCAGCAGGGATGGGGGGTCGGGTAATGAAAAACTGTTTTTT. This codes for CASRDGGSGNEKLFF.

V usage is TRBV7-2 and J usage is TRBJ2-2; a weak D match, TRBD1 (6 bases). The CDR3 loop spans 15 amino acids. The V and J ends lost 1 base and 8 bases respectively, with 14 bases between them. CDR1 SGHTA and CDR2 FQGNSA come from the germline V gene. The CDR3 nucleotides read TGTGCCAGCAGCTTAGGCGGACAGACTCCGGGGGAGCTGTTTTTT. It encodes CASSLGGQTPGELFF.

This clone was detected only once. The V and J genes are TRBV7-8 and TRBJ2-1; TRBD2 matches at 7 bases. The CDR3 consists of 16 residues. In germline, CDR1 is SGHVS, CDR2 FQNEAQ. J was trimmed by 6 bases and V by 2 bases; bases with no gene match: 10. CDR3 sequence reads: CASSLMWLAASNEQFF. DNA of the CDR3: TGTGCCAGCAGCTTAATGTGGCTAGCGGCCAGCAATGAGCAGTTCTTC.

V gene TRBV5-1 combines with J gene TRBJ1-1; unclear D gene. Germline V lookup: CDR1 SGHRS, CDR2 YFSETQ. This CDR3 comprises 13 residues. Deletions cut 0 bases from V and 5 bases from J, with 8 bases between. CDR3 in DNA: TGCGCCAGCAGCTTGGGCCAGTGGACTGAAGCTTTCTTT. This translates into CASSLGQWTEAFF.

This clone has a handful of counts. The chain couples TRBV7-8 to TRBJ1-6; D is unresolved. Germline V lookup: CDR1 SGHVS, CDR2 FQNEAQ. CDR3 size: 16 residues. V was clipped by 3 bases and J by 8 bases, with 17 bases between them. The CDR3 sequence: CASSLAGHVTDSPLHF. The CDR3 region has the DNA TGTGCCAGCAGCTTGGCGGGCCATGTCACAGATTCACCCCTCCACTTT. The variable domain in full, with the rest retrieved from reference TRBV7-8 and TRBJ1-6, is GAGVSQSPRYKVAKRGQDVALRCDPISGHVSLFWYQQALGQGPEFLTYFQNEAQLDKSGLPSDRFFAERPEGSVSTLKIQRTQQEDSAVYLCASSLAGHVTDSPLHFGNGTRLTVT.

The V call is TRBV7-9, the J call TRBJ1-3; tentatively, D is TRBD1 (6 bases). Germline CDR1 is SEHNR and CDR2 is FQNEAQ (reference sequence). The ends were cut back, 8 bases at V and 3 bases at J, with 14 bases in the middle. The CDR3 has 14 residues. The CDR3 here is CASGGGTVGNTIYF. The CDR3 DNA sequence: TGTGCCAGCGGGGGCGGTACGGTTGGAAACACCATATATTTT.

The chain has TRBV18 and TRBJ1-5; TRBD1 aligns across 7 bases. V dropped 4 bases and J dropped 0; count of bases not matched to a gene: 6. The CDR3 consists of 16 residues. CDR1 and CDR2 from the germline V gene are KGHSH and LQKENI. The CDR3 coding sequence is TGTGCCAGCTCACGCGGGACAGCCCATAGCAATCAGCCCCAGCATTTT. Translation gives CASSRGTAHSNQPQHF.

This sequence joins TRBV7-6 and TRBJ2-7; D might be TRBD1 (5 bases). The V and J ends lost 6 bases and 0 bases respectively, with 12 bases between them. From germline, CDR1 is SGHVS and CDR2 FNYEAQ. The CDR3 covers 14 residues. For the CDR3, the DNA is TGTGCCAGCAGATCGACAGCCGCCTCCTACGAGCAGTACTTC. Amino acid sequence: CASRSTAASYEQYF.

V and J are TRBV11-3 and TRBJ2-1; 9 positions agree with TRBD2. J was trimmed by 3 bases and V by 5 bases; bases with no gene match: 5. CDR1 and CDR2 from the germline V gene are SGHNT and YENEEA. The CDR3 is made up of 15 amino acids. The CDR3 spells CASSRLAGSYNEQFF. The CDR3 DNA follows: TGTGCCAGCAGCCGTCTAGCGGGGAGCTACAATGAGCAGTTCTTC.

This chain uses TRBV20-1 with TRBJ2-7; D may be TRBD1 (5 bases). CDR3 length equals 11 residues. Germline V CDR1 and CDR2: DFQATT, SNEGSKA (reference sequence). V lost 6 bases to trimming and J lost 4 bases, with 10 bases between them. In DNA form, the CDR3 reads TGCAGTGCCGAGAGACAGTACGAGCAGTACTTC. This translates into CSAERQYEQYF.

This chain connects TRBV6-6 to TRBJ2-3, with D perhaps matching TRBD1 (7 bases). V lost 10 bases and J lost 6, with 23 bases in between. This CDR3 is built from 15 residues. Germline V gene lookup returns CDR1 MNHNY and CDR2 SVGAGI (reference sequence). CDR3: CATLRGASGPDTQYF. CDR3 DNA: TGTGCCACCCTCAGGGGGGCTAGTGGGCCGGATACGCAGTATTTT.

This chain uses TRBV11-1 with TRBJ2-7, with D possibly matching TRBD2 (6 bases). Germline-derived CDR1 and CDR2 are SGHAT and FQDESV (reference sequence). Trimming stripped 8 bases from V and 3 bases from J, with 17 bases between. This CDR3 has 14 amino acids. The CDR3 DNA is TGTGCCAGCGCCCCCGGGGGATGGGGCTACGAGCAGTACTTC. Its translation: CASAPGGWGYEQYF. Variable domain in full (rest from reference TRBV11-1 and TRBJ2-7): EAEVAQSPRYKITEKSQAVAFWCDPISGHATLYWYRQILGQGPELLVQFQDESVVDDSQLPKDRFSAERLKGVDSTLKIQPAELGDSAMYLCASAPGGWGYEQYFGPGTRLTVT.